This T cell receptor (beta chain) came from a study of CD8 T cells in ankylosing spondylitis. Study-level findings and limits: Earlier reports found some motif variants in synovial fluid and blood in reactive arthritis. As for the disease-linked clones, they showed a CD8+ phenotype and occurred at relatively low frequencies in peripheral blood. For ankylosing spondylitis blood, a TCR beta motif of roughly 8 highly homologous variants appeared characteristic. As reported, disease-linked clones showed significant enrichment in matched ankylosing spondylitis synovial fluid.

Quantitative molecular-barcoded 5'-RACE generated the TCR beta libraries. TCRdb redid the calling of the 5' RACE reads with MiXCR, one entry per CDR3 protein. The repertoire holds under 950,000 distinct CDR3 sequences, with around 19% as singletons. J was trimmed by 0 bases and V by 5 bases; bases with no gene match: 9. The CDR3 is 16 amino acids. Per the germline V gene, CDR1 is MDHEN and CDR2 is SYDVKM. On this clonotype: Its antigen is currently unknown.

The chain links TRBV28 to TRBJ2-5; 7 nucleotides match TRBD1. Sequenced: blood, either unsorted or a sorted T cell fraction (not recorded which). This clonotype was obtained from a male donor with ankylosing spondylitis. The CDR3 region is CASSETGTAYQETQYF. The CDR3, as DNA: TGTGCCAGCAGTGAAACCGGGACAGCGTACCAAGAGACCCAGTACTTC.